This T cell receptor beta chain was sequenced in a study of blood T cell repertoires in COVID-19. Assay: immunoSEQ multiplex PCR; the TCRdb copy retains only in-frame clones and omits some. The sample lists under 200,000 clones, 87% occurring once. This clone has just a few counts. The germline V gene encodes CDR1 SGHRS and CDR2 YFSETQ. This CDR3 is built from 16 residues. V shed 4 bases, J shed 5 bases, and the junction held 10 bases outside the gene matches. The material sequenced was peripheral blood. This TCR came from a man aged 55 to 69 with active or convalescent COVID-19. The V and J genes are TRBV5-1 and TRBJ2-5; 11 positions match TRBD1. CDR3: CASSIVPGTGGETQYF. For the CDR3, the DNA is TGCGCCAGCAGCATTGTCCCCGGGACAGGGGGGGAGACCCAGTACTTC.